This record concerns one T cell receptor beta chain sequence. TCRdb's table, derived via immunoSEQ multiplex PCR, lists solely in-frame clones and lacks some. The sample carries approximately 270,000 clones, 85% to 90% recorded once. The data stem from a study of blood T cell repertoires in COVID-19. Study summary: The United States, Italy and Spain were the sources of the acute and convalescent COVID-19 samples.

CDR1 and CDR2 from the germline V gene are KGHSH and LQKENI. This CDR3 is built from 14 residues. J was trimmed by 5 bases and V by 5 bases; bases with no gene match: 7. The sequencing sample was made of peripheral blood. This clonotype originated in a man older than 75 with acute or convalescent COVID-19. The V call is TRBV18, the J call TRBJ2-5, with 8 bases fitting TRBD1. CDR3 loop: CASSATGARETQYF. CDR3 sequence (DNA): TGTGCCAGCTCAGCGACAGGGGCACGGGAGACCCAGTACTTC. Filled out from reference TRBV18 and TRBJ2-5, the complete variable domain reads NAGVMQNPRHLVRRRGQEARLRCSPMKGHSHVYWYRQLPEEGLKFMVYLQKENIIDESGMPKERFSAEFPKEGPSILRIQQVVRGDSAAYFCASSATGARETQYFGPGTRLLVL.